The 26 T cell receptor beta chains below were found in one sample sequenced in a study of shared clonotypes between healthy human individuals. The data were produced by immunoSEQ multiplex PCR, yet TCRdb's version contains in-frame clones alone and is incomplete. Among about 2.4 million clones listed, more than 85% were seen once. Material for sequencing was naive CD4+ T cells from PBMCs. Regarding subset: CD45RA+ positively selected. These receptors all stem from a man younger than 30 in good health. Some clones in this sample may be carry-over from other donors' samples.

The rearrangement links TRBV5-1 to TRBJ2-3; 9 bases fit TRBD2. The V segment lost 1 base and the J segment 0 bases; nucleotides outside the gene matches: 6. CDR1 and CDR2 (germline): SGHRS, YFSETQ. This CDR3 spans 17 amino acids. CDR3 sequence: CASSLQASGTSTDTQYF. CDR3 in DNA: TGCGCCAGCAGCTTGCAGGCTAGCGGGACTAGCACAGATACGCAGTATTTT.

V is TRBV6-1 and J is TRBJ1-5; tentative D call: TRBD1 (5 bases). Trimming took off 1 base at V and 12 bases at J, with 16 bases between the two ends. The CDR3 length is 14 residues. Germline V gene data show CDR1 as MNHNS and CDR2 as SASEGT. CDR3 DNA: TGTGCCAGCAGTGAAGTAGGGGCCCTGCTACTCCAGCATTTT. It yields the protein CASSEVGALLLQHF.

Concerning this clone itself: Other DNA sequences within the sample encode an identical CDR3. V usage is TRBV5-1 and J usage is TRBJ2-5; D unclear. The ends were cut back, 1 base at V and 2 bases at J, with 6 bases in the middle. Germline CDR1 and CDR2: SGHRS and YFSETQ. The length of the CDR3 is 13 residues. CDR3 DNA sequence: TGCGCCAGCAGCTTGCCCGGACAAGAGACCCAGTACTTC. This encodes CASSLPGQETQYF.

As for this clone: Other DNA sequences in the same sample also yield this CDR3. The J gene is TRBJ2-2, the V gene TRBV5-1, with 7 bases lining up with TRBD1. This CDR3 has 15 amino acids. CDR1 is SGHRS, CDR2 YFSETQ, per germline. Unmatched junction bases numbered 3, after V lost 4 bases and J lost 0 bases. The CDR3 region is CASSTGQANTGELFF. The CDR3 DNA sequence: TGCGCCAGCAGCACAGGACAGGCGAACACCGGGGAGCTGTTTTTT.

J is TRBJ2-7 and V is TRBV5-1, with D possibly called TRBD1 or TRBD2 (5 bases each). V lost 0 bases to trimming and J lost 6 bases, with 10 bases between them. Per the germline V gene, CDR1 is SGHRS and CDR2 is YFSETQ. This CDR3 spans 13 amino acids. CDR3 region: CASSLDDGTEQYF. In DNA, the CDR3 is TGCGCCAGCAGCTTGGATGACGGGACCGAGCAGTACTTC.

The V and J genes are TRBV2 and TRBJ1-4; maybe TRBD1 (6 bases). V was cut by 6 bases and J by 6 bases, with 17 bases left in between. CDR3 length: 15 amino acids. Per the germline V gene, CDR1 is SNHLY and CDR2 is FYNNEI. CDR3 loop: CASSGTGGRYEKLFF. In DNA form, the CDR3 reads TGTGCCAGCAGCGGAACGGGGGGCAGGTATGAAAAACTGTTTTTT.

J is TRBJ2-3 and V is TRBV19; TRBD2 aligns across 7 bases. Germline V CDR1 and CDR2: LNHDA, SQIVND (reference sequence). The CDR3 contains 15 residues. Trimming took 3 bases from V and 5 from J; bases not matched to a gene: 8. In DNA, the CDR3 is TGTGCCAGTAGTATCTTCGGTGGGACTAAAGATACGCAGTATTTT. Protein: CASSIFGGTKDTQYF.

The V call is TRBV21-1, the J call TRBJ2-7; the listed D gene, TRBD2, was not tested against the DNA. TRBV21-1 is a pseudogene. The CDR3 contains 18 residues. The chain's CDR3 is CASSKKGLAGKGDYEQYF. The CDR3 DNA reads TGTGCCAGCAGCAAAAAGGGGCTAGCGGGGAAAGGGGACTACGAGCAGTACTTC.

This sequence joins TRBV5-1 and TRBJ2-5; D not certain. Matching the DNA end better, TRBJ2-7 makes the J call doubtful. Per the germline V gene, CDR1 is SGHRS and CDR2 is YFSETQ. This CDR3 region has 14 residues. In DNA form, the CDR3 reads TGCGCCAGCAGCCCGGAGAACAGCGACTACGAGCAGTACTTC. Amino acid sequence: CASSPENSDYEQYF.

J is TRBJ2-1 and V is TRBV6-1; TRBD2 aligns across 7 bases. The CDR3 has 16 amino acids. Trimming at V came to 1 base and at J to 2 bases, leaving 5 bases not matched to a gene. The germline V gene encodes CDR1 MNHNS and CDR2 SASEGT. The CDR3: CASSEVGEGTYNEQFF. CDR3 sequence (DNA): TGTGCCAGCAGTGAAGTGGGGGAGGGAACCTACAATGAGCAGTTCTTC.

The DNA of the CDR3 is TGTGCCAGCAGTTACGGGGGGAAGCAGTACTTC. Residues: CASSYGGKQYF. The chain employs TRBV6-5 and TRBJ2-5; D is perhaps TRBD2 (6 bases). CDR1 is MNHEY and CDR2 is SVGAGI in the germline V gene. Trimming left V 2 bases short and J 11 bases short, with 9 bases between. There are 11 residues in the CDR3.

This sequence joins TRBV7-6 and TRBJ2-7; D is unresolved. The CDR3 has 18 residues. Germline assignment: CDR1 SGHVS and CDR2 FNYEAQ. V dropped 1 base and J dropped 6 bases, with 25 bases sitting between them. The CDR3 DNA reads TGTGCCAGCAGCTTAGTCCCCCTAGGTGGTGGAATCCTAGGCGAGCAGTACTTC. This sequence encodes CASSLVPLGGGILGEQYF.

The CDR3: CASGGLVSYNEQFF. The CDR3, as DNA: TGTGCCAGCGGCGGGCTAGTCTCCTACAATGAGCAGTTCTTC. The chain combines TRBV2 with TRBJ2-1; D is possibly TRBD2 (5 bases). The ends were cut back, 8 bases at V and 0 bases at J, with 11 bases in the middle. The germline gives CDR1 SNHLY, CDR2 FYNNEI. CDR3 size: 14 residues.

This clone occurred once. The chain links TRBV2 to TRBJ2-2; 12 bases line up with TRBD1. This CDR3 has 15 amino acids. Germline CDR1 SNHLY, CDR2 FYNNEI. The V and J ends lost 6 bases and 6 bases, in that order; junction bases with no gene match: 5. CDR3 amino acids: CASSGTGGSAGELFF. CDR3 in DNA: TGTGCCAGCAGCGGGACAGGGGGCTCGGCCGGGGAGCTGTTTTTT.

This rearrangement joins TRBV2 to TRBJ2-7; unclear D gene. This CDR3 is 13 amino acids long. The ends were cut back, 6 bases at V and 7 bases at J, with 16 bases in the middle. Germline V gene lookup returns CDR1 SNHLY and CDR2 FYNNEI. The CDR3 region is CASRESLLGEQYF. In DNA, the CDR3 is TGTGCCAGCAGAGAATCGTTATTGGGGGAGCAGTACTTC. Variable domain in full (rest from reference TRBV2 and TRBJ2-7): EPEVTQTPSHQVTQMGQEVILRCVPISNHLYFYWYRQILGQKVEFLVSFYNNEISEKSEIFDDQFSVERPDGSNFTLKIRSTKLEDSAMYFCASRESLLGEQYFGPGTRLTVT.

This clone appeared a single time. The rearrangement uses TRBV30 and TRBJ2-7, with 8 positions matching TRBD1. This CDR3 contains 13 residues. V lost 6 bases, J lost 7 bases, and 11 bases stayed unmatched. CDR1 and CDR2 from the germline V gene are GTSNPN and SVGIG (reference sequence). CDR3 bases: TGTGCCTGCCCCGGGACAGGTTCGTATGAGCAGTACTTC. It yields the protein CACPGTGSYEQYF.

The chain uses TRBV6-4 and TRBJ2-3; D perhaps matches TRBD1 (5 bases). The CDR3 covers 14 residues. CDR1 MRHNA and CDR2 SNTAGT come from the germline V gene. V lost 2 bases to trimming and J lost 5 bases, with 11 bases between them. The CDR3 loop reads CASSDPRVGDTQYF. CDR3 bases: TGTGCCAGCAGTGACCCCAGGGTAGGAGATACGCAGTATTTT.

The CDR3 spells CASSEGGDTQYF. Here the CDR3 DNA reads TGTGCCAGCTCTGAAGGTGGAGATACGCAGTATTTT. The chain joins TRBV18 to TRBJ2-3, with no clear D. V lost 6 bases, J lost 5 bases, and 9 bases lay in between. CDR1 KGHSH and CDR2 LQKENI come from the germline V gene. This CDR3 spans 12 amino acids.

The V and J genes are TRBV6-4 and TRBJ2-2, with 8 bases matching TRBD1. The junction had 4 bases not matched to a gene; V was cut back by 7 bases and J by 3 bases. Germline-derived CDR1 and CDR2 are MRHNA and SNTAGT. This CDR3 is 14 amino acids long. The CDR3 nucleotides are TGTGCCAGCAAGGCGACAGGGGACACCGGGGAGCTGTTTTTT. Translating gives CASKATGDTGELFF.

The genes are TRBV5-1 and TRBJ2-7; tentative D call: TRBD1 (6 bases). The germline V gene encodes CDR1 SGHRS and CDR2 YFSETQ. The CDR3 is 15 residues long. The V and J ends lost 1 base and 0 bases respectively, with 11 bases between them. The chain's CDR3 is CASSLPGVTSYEQYF. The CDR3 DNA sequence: TGCGCCAGCAGCTTGCCAGGGGTAACCTCCTACGAGCAGTACTTC.

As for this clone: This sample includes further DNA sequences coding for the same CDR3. CDR3 bases: TGCGCCAGCAGCTTGTGGGGTAATGAAAAACTGTTTTTT. Translating it yields CASSLWGNEKLFF. V usage is TRBV5-1 and J usage is TRBJ1-4; no definite D call. The V gene lost 1 base and the J gene lost 4 bases, with 5 bases spanning the gap. CDR1 and CDR2 from the germline V gene are SGHRS and YFSETQ. The CDR3 extends over 13 amino acids.

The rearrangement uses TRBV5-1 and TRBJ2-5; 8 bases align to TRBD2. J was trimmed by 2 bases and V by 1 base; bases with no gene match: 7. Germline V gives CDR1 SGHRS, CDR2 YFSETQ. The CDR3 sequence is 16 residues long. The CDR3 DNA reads TGCGCCAGCAGCTTGATTGCGGTAGCGGGGCAAGAGACCCAGTACTTC. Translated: CASSLIAVAGQETQYF.

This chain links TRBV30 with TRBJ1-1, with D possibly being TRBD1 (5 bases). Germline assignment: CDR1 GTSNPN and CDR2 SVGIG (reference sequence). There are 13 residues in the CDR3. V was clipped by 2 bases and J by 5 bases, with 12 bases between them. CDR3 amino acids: CAWSKSGWTEAFF. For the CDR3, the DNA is TGTGCCTGGAGTAAGTCAGGGTGGACTGAAGCTTTCTTT. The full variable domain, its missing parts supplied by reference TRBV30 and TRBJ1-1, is SQTIHQWPATLVQPVGSPLSLECTVEGTSNPNLYWYRQAAGRGLQLLFYSVGIGQISSEVPQNLSASRPQDRQFILSSKKLLLSDSGFYLCAWSKSGWTEAFFGQGTRLTVV.

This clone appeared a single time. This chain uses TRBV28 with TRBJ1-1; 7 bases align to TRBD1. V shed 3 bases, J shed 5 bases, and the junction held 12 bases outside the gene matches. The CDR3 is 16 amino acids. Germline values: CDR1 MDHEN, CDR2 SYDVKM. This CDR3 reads CASSFLFEGAWTEAFF. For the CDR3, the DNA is TGTGCCAGCAGTTTCCTCTTTGAGGGGGCGTGGACTGAAGCTTTCTTT.

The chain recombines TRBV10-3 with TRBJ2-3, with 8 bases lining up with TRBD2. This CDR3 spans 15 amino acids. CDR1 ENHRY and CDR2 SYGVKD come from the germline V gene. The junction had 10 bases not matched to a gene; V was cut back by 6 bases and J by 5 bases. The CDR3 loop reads CAIRGTAGGVDTQYF. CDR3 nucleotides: TGTGCCATCAGGGGGACGGCGGGAGGAGTAGATACGCAGTATTTT.

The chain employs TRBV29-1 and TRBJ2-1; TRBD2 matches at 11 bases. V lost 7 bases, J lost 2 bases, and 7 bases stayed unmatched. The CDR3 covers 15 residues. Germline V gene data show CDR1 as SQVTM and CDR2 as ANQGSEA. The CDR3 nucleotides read TGCAGCGCCAAGACTAGCGGGAATACCTACAATGAGCAGTTCTTC. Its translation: CSAKTSGNTYNEQFF.